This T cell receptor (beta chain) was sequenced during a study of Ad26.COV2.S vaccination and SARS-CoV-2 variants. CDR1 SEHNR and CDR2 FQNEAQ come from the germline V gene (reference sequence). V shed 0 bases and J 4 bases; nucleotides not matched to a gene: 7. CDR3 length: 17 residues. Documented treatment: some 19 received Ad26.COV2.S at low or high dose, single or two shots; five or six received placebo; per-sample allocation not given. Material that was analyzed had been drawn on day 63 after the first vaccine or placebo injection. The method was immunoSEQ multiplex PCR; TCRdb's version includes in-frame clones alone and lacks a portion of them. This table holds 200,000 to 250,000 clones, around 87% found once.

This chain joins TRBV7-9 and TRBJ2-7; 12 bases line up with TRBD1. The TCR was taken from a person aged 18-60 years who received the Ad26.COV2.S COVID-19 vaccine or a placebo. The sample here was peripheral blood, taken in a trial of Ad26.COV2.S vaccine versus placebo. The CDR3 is CASSLAGGQGAGYEQYF. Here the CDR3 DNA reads TGTGCCAGCAGCTTAGCTGGGGGACAGGGGGCAGGGTACGAGCAGTACTTC. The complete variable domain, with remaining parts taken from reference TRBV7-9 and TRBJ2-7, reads DTGVSQNPRHKITKRGQNVTFRCDPISEHNRLYWYRQTLGQGPEFLTYFQNEAQLEKSRLLSDRFSAERPKGSFSTLEIQRTEQGDSAMYLCASSLAGGQGAGYEQYFGPGTRLTVT.